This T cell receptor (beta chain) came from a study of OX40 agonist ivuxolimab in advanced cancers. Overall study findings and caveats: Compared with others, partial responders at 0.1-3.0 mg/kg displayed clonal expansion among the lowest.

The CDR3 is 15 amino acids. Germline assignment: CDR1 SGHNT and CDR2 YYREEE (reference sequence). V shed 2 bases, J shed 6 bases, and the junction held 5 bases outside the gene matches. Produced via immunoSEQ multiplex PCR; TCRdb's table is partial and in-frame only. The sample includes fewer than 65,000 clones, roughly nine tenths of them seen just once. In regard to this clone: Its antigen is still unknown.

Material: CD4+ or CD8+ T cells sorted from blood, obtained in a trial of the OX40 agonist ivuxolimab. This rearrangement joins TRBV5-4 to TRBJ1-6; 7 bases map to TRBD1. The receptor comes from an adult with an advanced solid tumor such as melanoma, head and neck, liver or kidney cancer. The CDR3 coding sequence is TGTGCCAGCAGCTTCAGGGGGTCGGGTAATTCACCCCTCCACTTT. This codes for CASSFRGSGNSPLHF.